The present TCR beta chain was sequenced within a study of blood T cells in healthy people across ages. Study-wide points: No one knew whether donors had CMV, which possibly confounded expanded clonotype changes.

This CDR3 region has 16 residues. Trimming shortened V by 1 base and J by 0 bases, and 13 bases separated the two germline ends. CDR1 and CDR2 from the germline V gene are SGHAT and FQNNGV. This clonotype occurred a few times. Its antigen is unknown. The authors ran a second PCR of roughly 6 to 11 cycles using a sample-barcoded 5' primer and a J-beta primer mix. Paired-end reads containing CDR3 totaled no fewer than 3 million for each sample. TCRdb redid the calling of the 5' RACE reads with MiXCR, one entry per CDR3 protein. The data show around 500,000 distinct CDR3 sequences, approximately 26% seen once. There were at least 6 micrograms of total RNA extracted from every sample. The sample was also reused in another study, on T cells of mothers and their children.

The rearrangement uses TRBV11-2 and TRBJ2-7; D not resolved. Source material: blood. This receptor was identified in a boy under 10 years old in good health. DNA of the CDR3: TGTGCCAGCAGCTTAGTTCTCGGCGGTAGCTCCTACGAGCAGTACTTC. Encoded protein: CASSLVLGGSSYEQYF.